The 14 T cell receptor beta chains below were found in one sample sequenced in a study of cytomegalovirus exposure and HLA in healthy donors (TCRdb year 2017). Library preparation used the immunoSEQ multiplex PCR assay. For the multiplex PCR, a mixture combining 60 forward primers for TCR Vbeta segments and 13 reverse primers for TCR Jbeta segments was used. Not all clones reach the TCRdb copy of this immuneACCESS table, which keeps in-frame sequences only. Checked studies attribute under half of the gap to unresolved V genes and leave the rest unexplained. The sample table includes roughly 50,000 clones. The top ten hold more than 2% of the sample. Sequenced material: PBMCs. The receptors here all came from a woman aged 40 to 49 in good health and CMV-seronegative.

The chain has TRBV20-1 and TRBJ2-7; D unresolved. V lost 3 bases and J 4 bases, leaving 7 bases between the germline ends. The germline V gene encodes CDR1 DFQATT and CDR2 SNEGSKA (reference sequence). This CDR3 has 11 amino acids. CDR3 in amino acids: CSASPGYEQYF. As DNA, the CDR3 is TGCAGTGCTAGTCCCGGGTACGAGCAGTACTTC.

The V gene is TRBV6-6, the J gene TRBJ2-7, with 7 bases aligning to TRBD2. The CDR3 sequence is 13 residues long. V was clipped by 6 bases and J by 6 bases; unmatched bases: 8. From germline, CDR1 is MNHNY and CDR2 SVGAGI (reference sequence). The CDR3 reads CASRRAERGEQYF. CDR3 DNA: TGTGCCAGCAGGAGGGCTGAGCGGGGCGAGCAGTACTTC.

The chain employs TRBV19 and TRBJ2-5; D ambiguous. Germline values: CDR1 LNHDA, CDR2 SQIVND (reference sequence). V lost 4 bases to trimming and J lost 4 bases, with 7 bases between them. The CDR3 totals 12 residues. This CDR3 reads CASSKARETQYF. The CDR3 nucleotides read TGTGCCAGTAGTAAGGCTAGAGAGACCCAGTACTTC.

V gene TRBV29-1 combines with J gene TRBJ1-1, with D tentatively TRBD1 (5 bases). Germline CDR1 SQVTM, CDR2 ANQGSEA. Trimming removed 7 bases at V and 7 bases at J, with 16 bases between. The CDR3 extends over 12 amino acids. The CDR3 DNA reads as TGCAGCGGATCAGGGTTTATGGATGAAGCTTTCTTT. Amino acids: CSGSGFMDEAFF. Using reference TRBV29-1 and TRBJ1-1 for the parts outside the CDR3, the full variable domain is SAVISQKPSRDICQRGTSLTIQCQVDSQVTMMFWYRQQPGQSLTLIATANQGSEATYESGFVIDKFPISRPNLTFSTLTVSNMSPEDSSIYLCSGSGFMDEAFFGQGTRLTVV.

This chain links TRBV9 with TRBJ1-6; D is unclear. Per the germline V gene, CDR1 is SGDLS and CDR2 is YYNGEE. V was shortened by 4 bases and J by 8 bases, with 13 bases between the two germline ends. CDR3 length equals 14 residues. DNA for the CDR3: TGTGCCAGCAGCCCCAGACTAAGGGATTCACCCCTCCACTTT. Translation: CASSPRLRDSPLHF.

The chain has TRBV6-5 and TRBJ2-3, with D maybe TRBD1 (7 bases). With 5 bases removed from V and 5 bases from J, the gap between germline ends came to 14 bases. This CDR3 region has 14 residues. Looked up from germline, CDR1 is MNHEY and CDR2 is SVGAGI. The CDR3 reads CASSPGGWIDTQYF. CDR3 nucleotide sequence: TGTGCCAGCAGTCCAGGGGGGTGGATAGATACGCAGTATTTT.

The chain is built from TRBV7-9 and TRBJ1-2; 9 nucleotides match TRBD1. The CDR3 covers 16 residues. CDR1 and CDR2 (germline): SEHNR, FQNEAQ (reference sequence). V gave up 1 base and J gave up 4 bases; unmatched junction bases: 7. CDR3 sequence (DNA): TGTGCCAGCAGCTTAGAAGGACAGGGGTGGATCTATGGCTACACCTTC. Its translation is CASSLEGQGWIYGYTF.

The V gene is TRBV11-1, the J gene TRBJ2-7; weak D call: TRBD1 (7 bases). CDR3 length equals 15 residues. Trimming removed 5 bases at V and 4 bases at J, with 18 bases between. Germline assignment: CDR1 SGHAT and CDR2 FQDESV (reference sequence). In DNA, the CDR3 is TGTGCCAGCAGCCCCAACGGGCAGGGGGGATACGAGCAGTACTTC. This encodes CASSPNGQGGYEQYF.

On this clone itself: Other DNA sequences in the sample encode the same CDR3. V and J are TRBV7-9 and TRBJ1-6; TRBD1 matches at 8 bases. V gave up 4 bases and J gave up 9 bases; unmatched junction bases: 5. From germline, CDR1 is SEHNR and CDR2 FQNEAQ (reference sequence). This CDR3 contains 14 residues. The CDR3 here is CASSSDRGGSPLHF. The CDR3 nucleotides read TGTGCCAGCAGCTCTGACAGGGGCGGTTCACCCCTCCACTTT.

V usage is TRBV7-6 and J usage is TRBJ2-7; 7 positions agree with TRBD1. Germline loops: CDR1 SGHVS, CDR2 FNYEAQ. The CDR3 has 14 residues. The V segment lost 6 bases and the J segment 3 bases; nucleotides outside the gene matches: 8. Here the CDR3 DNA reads TGTGCCAGCAGTGAGCAGGGACAGCTCTACGAGCAGTACTTC. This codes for CASSEQGQLYEQYF.

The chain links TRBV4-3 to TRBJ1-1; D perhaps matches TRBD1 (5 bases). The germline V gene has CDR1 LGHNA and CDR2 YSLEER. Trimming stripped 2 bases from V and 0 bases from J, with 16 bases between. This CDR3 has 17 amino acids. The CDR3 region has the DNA TGCGCCAGCAGCCAATGGGACGGGGGTAGCATGAACACTGAAGCTTTCTTT. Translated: CASSQWDGGSMNTEAFF.

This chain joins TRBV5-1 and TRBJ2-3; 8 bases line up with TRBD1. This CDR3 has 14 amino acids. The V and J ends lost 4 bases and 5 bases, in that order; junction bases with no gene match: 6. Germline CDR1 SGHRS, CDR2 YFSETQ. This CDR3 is CASSETGAGDTQYF. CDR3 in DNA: TGCGCCAGCAGCGAGACAGGGGCGGGAGATACGCAGTATTTT.

The CDR3 sequence: CASSQSGGAGYNEQFF. CDR3 DNA: TGTGCCAGCAGCCAAAGCGGGGGGGCGGGATACAATGAGCAGTTCTTC. V gene TRBV7-3 combines with J gene TRBJ2-1, with 10 bases lining up with TRBD2. Trimming removed 5 bases from V and 4 bases from J; junction bases left unmatched: 8. In germline, CDR1 is SGHTA, CDR2 FQGTGA. The CDR3 covers 16 residues.

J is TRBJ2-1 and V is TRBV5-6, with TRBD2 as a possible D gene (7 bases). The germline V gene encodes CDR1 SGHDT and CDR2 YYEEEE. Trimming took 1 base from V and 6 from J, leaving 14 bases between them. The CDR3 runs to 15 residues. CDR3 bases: TGTGCCAGCAGCTTGCGCGGGGGCCCCTTCAATGAGCAGTTCTTC. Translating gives CASSLRGGPFNEQFF.